This TCR beta chain was sequenced during a study of shared clonotypes between healthy human individuals. The V end was cut by 1 base, the J end by 5 bases, with 12 bases between. Germline CDR1 reads KGHSH; CDR2 reads LQKENI. The CDR3 has 15 amino acids. Assay used: immunoSEQ multiplex PCR; TCRdb lists only in-frame clones, some missing. The profile shows roughly 1,600,000 clones, 98% to 99% of them singletons. The specimen sequenced was naive CD4+ T cells sorted from blood. Specified subset: CD45RA+ positively selected. The receptor's source is a man in his thirties or forties in good health. The chain uses TRBV18 and TRBJ2-1, with D hard to call. The CDR3 DNA sequence: TGTGCCAGCTCACCACTTAACGGAATCAACAATGAGCAGTTCTTC. This translates into CASSPLNGINNEQFF.